This TCR beta chain was recovered during a study of cytomegalovirus exposure and HLA in healthy donors. Whole-study results and caveats: The authors confirmed in vitro that a few CMV-associated chains were specific for CMV antigens.

Nominally healthy donors were sampled, though unrecorded immune exposures were likely. 13 Jbeta primers and 60 Vbeta primers were used for the PCR. Sequencing used immunoSEQ multiplex PCR; TCRdb keeps in-frame clones, though not all of them. The table records 99,000 or so clones, over 80% of them present only once. On this clone: Its specificity is not known.

Sequenced sample: PBMCs. The sequence came from a man aged 18 to 29 in good health and CMV-seronegative.

Here the CDR3 DNA reads TGTGCCAGCAGCTTTGGGGGCTTGAACACCGGGGAGCTGTTTTTT. This codes for CASSFGGLNTGELFF. The chain recombines TRBV7-9 with TRBJ2-2; perhaps TRBD1 as D (6 bases). Deletions cut 3 bases from V and 1 base from J, with 9 bases between. In germline, CDR1 is SEHNR, CDR2 FQNEAQ (reference sequence). The CDR3 has 15 amino acids. Together with reference TRBV7-9 and TRBJ2-2, the CDR3 gives the full variable domain: DTGVSQNPRHKITKRGQNVTFRCDPISEHNRLYWYRQTLGQGPEFLTYFQNEAQLEKSRLLSDRFSAERPKGSFSTLEIQRTEQGDSAMYLCASSFGGLNTGELFFGEGSRLTVL.